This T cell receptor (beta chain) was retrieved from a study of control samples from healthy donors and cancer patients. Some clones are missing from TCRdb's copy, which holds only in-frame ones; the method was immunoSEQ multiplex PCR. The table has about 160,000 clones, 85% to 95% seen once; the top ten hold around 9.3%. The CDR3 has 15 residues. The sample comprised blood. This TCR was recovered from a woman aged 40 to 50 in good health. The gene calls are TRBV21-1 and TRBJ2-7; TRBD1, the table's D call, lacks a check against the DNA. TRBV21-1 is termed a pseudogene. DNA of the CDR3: TGTGCCAGCAGCAAAGCATTGTCACAGAACTACGAGCAGTACTTC. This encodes CASSKALSQNYEQYF.